The 20 T cell receptor beta chains below come from one sample, sequenced in a study of T-cell memory formation after mild COVID-19. TCRdb redid the calling of the 5' RACE reads with MiXCR, one entry per CDR3 protein. The sample shows tens of thousands of distinct CDR3 sequences, 9% to 9.5% of them seen only once. The sequenced sample was PBMCs or a T cell subset sorted from them (not recorded which). These receptors all stem from a man aged 18 to 29 who had mild COVID-19 (a few samples of this study predate the infection). Cell type and time point are not known.

V is TRBV6-1 and J is TRBJ2-6; 7 bases are a match to TRBD1. Germline-derived CDR1 and CDR2 are MNHNS and SASEGT. The V segment lost 7 bases and the J segment 4 bases; nucleotides outside the gene matches: 13. This CDR3 has 17 amino acids. CDR3 in DNA: TGTGCCAGCAACCCCCCGACAGGGTTGTACGGGGCCAACGTCCTGACTTTC. This gives the protein CASNPPTGLYGANVLTF.

This clonotype was seen ten or more times. The junction shows a germline mismatch at one end, possibly a read error. CDR3 region: CASSLGARETQYF. CDR3 coding DNA: TGTGCTAGCAGCCTGGGGGCGCGAGAGACCCAGTACTTC. V usage is TRBV7-7 and J usage is TRBJ2-5, with D possibly TRBD1 on 6 matching bases. The CDR3 has 13 amino acids. Germline V gene lookup returns CDR1 SSHAT and CDR2 FNYEAQ (reference sequence).

This clonotype appeared a few times. CDR3 nucleotide sequence: TGCAGTGCTAGAATACTAGCGGGGGGGCCGACAGATACGCAGTATTTT. Translating it yields CSARILAGGPTDTQYF. The chain links TRBV20-1 to TRBJ2-3; 13 bases are a match to TRBD2. V trimming: 2 bases; J trimming: 3 bases; junction bases outside the gene matches: 5. Germline CDR1 reads DFQATT; CDR2 reads SNEGSKA (reference sequence). The CDR3 has 16 residues.

The V and J genes are TRBV20-1 and TRBJ1-5, with D perhaps TRBD1 (6 bases). Trimming took off 6 bases at V and 7 bases at J, with 13 bases between the two ends. Germline-derived CDR1 and CDR2 are DFQATT and SNEGSKA (reference sequence). The CDR3 extends over 12 amino acids. The CDR3 spells CSAGAYSQPQHF. The CDR3 DNA reads TGCAGTGCGGGGGCCTATAGCCAGCCCCAGCATTTT.

The chain uses TRBV10-3 and TRBJ1-1; D is unclear. This CDR3 has 13 amino acids. Trimming took 7 bases from V and 1 from J, leaving 10 bases between them. Germline lookup yields CDR1 ENHRY and CDR2 SYGVKD. CDR3 nucleotides: TGTGCCATCAACCCCGGCAGGAACACTGAAGCTTTCTTT. It yields the protein CAINPGRNTEAFF.

This clonotype has only a few counts. CDR3 region: CASGQYNTQYF. The CDR3 bases are TGTGCTAGTGGTCAGTACAATACGCAGTATTTT. The V gene is TRBV12-5, the J gene TRBJ2-3; D unclear. Trimming took off 5 bases at V and 7 bases at J, with 7 bases between the two ends. Per the germline V gene, CDR1 is LGHNT and CDR2 is FRNRAP. This CDR3 contains 11 residues. Complete variable domain (other parts from reference TRBV12-5 and TRBJ2-3): DARVTQTPRHKVTEMGQEVTMRCQPILGHNTVFWYRQTMMQGLELLAYFRNRAPLDDSGMPKDRFSAEMPDATLATLKIQPSEPRDSAVYFCASGQYNTQYFGPGTRLTVL.

This clonotype was found a few times. The CDR3: CASSLGWGRTGYQETQYF. The CDR3 bases are TGTGCCAGCAGTTTAGGCTGGGGACGGACAGGATACCAAGAGACCCAGTACTTC. The chain links TRBV27 to TRBJ2-5; 7 bases fit TRBD1. Germline values: CDR1 MNHEY, CDR2 SMNVEV (reference sequence). The CDR3 length is 18 residues. V lost 2 bases to trimming and J lost 0 bases; unmatched junction nucleotides: 12.

At least ten counts were recorded for this clonotype. The rearrangement links TRBV29-1 to TRBJ2-1, with D uncertain. The germline gives CDR1 SQVTM, CDR2 ANQGSEA. The length of the CDR3 is 13 residues. V was clipped by 0 bases and J by 8 bases, with 11 bases between them. The CDR3 loop is CSVEDRYIHEQFF. CDR3 coding DNA: TGCAGCGTTGAAGATCGATACATCCATGAGCAGTTCTTC.

This clonotype was counted at least ten times. The rearrangement joins TRBV20-1 to TRBJ2-1; TRBD2 might be the D (5 bases). CDR3 length equals 12 residues. Germline V lookup: CDR1 DFQATT, CDR2 SNEGSKA (reference sequence). Trimming cost V 2 bases and J 8 bases, with 10 bases left between them. The CDR3 DNA follows: TGCAGTGCTAGACTAGCTTCGTATGAGCAGTTCTTC. Translating it yields CSARLASYEQFF.

In this sample, this clonotype turned up a few times. The chain couples TRBV12-3 or TRBV12-4 to TRBJ2-7, with D tentatively TRBD1 (5 bases). The CDR3 totals 15 residues. V was trimmed by 1 base and J by 0 bases, leaving 10 bases between them. For the CDR3, the DNA is TGTGCCAGCAGTTTAGGGCAGGGAAGCTCCTACGAGCAGTACGTC. Its protein is CASSLGQGSSYEQYV.

This clonotype appeared a few times. The chain joins TRBV18 to TRBJ2-5, with D tentatively TRBD1 (6 bases). CDR1 and CDR2 from the germline V gene are KGHSH and LQKENI. CDR3 size: 15 residues. The V and J ends lost 0 bases and 2 bases respectively, with 10 bases between them. CDR3: CASSPPSTGQETQYF. The DNA for the CDR3 is TGTGCCAGCTCACCACCGTCGACAGGACAAGAGACCCAGTACTTC.

This chain joins TRBV20-1 and TRBJ1-6; maybe TRBD1 (5 bases). The CDR3 runs to 12 residues. In germline, CDR1 is DFQATT, CDR2 SNEGSKA (reference sequence). Trimming took 5 bases from V and 7 from J, leaving 9 bases between them. The CDR3 region is CSAPRGNSPLHF. The CDR3, as DNA: TGCAGTGCTCCTCGGGGGAATTCACCCCTCCACTTT.

This clonotype was picked up many times. The chain employs TRBV4-1 and TRBJ2-5; 8 nucleotides match TRBD2. This CDR3 is 19 amino acids long. Losses at the gene ends were 1 base for V and 3 bases for J; bases not matched to a gene: 16. Germline CDR1 is MGHRA and CDR2 is YSYEKL. The CDR3 DNA sequence: TGCGCCAGCAGCCAAGGGGGGCGGGGGGCAGATCGAGGGAAAGAGACCCAGTACTTC. Protein sequence: CASSQGGRGADRGKETQYF.

The chain links TRBV2 to TRBJ2-1, with TRBD2 matching 13 bases. The CDR3 spans 15 residues. The V gene's germline CDR1 is SNHLY and CDR2 FYNNEI. With 7 bases clipped from V and 8 bases from J, the junction kept 8 bases outside the gene matches. The CDR3 DNA reads as TGTGCCAGCAACCCACGACTAGCGGGGGGCGATGAGCAGTTCTTC. It encodes CASNPRLAGGDEQFF.

This clonotype has ten or more counts. The rearrangement uses TRBV4-3 and TRBJ1-6; D remains unclear. V lost 0 bases and J 9 bases, leaving 6 bases between the germline ends. Germline loops: CDR1 LGHNA, CDR2 YSLEER. This CDR3 contains 13 residues. The chain's CDR3 is CASSQDLFSPLHF. The CDR3 DNA is TGCGCCAGCAGCCAAGATCTATTTTCACCCCTCCACTTT.

This sequence joins TRBV7-9 and TRBJ2-5, with 12 positions matching TRBD1. Trimming cost V 2 bases and J 5 bases; bases outside gene matches: 6. The germline CDR1 and CDR2 sequences are SEHNR and FQNEAQ (reference sequence). This CDR3 is 16 amino acids long. In DNA, the CDR3 is TGTGCCAGCAGCTTAAGGGACAGGGGGCGCGAGGAGACCCAGTACTTC. As protein: CASSLRDRGREETQYF. Filled out from reference TRBV7-9 and TRBJ2-5, the complete variable domain reads DTGVSQNPRHKITKRGQNVTFRCDPISEHNRLYWYRQTLGQGPEFLTYFQNEAQLEKSRLLSDRFSAERPKGSFSTLEIQRTEQGDSAMYLCASSLRDRGREETQYFGPGTRLLVL.

The rearrangement links TRBV11-3 to TRBJ2-1; 8 bases match TRBD1. The ends lost 3 bases at V and 7 bases at J; junction bases unmatched: 11. Germline loops: CDR1 SGHNT, CDR2 YENEEA. The CDR3 spans 16 residues. As DNA, the CDR3 is TGTGCCAGCAGCTTGGGGCAGGGGGCCCGAGGGAATGAGCAGTTCTTC. This sequence encodes CASSLGQGARGNEQFF.

The chain recombines TRBV18 with TRBJ2-5; D gene ambiguous. Trimming left V 4 bases short and J 5 bases short, with 8 bases between. In germline, CDR1 is KGHSH, CDR2 LQKENI. The CDR3 spans 12 residues. The CDR3: CASSLSMETQYF. The CDR3 DNA is TGTGCCAGCTCACTTTCGATGGAGACCCAGTACTTC.

This clonotype was seen many times. This chain joins TRBV4-1 and TRBJ2-1; 7 nucleotides match TRBD2. Germline loops: CDR1 MGHRA, CDR2 YSYEKL. There are 15 residues in the CDR3. With V trimmed by 1 base and J by 0 bases, 0 bases remained unmatched. The CDR3 spells CASSQAGGSYNEQFF. In DNA, the CDR3 is TGCGCCAGCAGCCAAGCGGGGGGCTCCTACAATGAGCAGTTCTTC.

There are a few counts of this clonotype. V is TRBV18 and J is TRBJ2-7; 7 nucleotides line up with TRBD1. This CDR3 region has 14 residues. The germline CDR1 and CDR2 sequences are KGHSH and LQKENI. Losses at the gene ends were 0 bases for V and 4 bases for J; bases not matched to a gene: 3. In DNA form, the CDR3 reads TGTGCCAGCTCACCACCAGGGACAGAGTACGAGCAGTACTTC. Its translation: CASSPPGTEYEQYF.